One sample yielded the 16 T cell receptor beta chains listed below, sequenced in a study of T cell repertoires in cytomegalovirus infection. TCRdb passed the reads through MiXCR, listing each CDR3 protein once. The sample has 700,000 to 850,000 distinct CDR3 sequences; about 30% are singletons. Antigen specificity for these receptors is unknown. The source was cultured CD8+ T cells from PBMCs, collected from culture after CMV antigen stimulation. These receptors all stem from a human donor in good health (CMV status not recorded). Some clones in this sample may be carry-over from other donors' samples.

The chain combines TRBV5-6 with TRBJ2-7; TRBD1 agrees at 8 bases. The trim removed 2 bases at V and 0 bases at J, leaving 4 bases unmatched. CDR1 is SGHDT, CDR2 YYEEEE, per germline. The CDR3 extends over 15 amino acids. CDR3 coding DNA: TGTGCCAGCAGCTTCGGGACAGGAGCCTCCTACGAGCAGTACTTC. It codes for CASSFGTGASYEQYF. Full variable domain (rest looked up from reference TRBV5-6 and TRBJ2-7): DAGVTQSPTHLIKTRGQQVTLRCSPKSGHDTVSWYQQALGQGPQFIFQYYEEEERQRGNFPDRFSGHQFPNYSSELNVNALLLGDSALYLCASSFGTGASYEQYFGPGTRLTVT.

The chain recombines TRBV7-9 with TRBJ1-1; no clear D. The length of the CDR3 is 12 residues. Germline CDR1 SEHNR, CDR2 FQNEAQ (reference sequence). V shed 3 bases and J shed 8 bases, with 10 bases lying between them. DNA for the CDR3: TGTGCCAGCAGCTTGGGCGGGATGGAAGCTTTCTTT. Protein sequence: CASSLGGMEAFF.

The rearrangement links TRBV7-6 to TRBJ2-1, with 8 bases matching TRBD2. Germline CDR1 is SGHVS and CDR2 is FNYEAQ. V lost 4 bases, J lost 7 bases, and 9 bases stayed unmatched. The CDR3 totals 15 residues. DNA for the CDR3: TGTGCCAGCAGCTCCATAGCGGGGTTTGGTAATGAGCAGTTCTTC. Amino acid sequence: CASSSIAGFGNEQFF.

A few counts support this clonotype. The CDR3 region is CASSPTGTGGANVLTF. Here the CDR3 DNA reads TGTGCCAGCAGCCCCACCGGGACGGGTGGGGCCAACGTCCTGACTTTC. This chain connects TRBV6-5 to TRBJ2-6, with D perhaps assigned TRBD1 or TRBD2 (5 bases each). The germline gives CDR1 MNHEY, CDR2 SVGAGI. The germline V and J ends were trimmed by 6 bases and 3 bases, with 15 bases remaining between them. This CDR3 has 16 residues.

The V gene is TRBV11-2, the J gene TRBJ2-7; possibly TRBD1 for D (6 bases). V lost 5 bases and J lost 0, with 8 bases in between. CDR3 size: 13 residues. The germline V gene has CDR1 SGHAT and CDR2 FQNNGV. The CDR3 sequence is CASSRTVSYEQYV. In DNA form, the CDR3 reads TGTGCCAGCAGCCGGACAGTCTCCTACGAGCAGTACGTC.

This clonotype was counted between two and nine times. CDR3 in amino acids: CASSIQGRTYNEQFF. The CDR3 region has the DNA TGTGCCAGTAGTATACAGGGGCGGACATACAATGAGCAGTTCTTC. This chain links TRBV19 with TRBJ2-1; the D gene is possibly TRBD1 (6 bases). CDR1 LNHDA and CDR2 SQIVND come from the germline V gene (reference sequence). CDR3 size: 15 residues. V shed 2 bases and J shed 4 bases, with 12 bases lying between them.

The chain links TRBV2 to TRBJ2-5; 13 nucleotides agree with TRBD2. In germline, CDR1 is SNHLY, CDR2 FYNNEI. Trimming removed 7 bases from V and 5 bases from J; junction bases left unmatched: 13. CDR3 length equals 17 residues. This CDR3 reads CASTLRLAGGPLETQYF. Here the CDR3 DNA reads TGTGCCAGCACCCTGAGACTAGCGGGGGGCCCTCTGGAGACCCAGTACTTC.

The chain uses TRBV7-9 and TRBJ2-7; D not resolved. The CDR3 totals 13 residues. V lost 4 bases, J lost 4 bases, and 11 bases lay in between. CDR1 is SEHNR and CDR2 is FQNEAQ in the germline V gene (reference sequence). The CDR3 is CASSSDSIYEQYV. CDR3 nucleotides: TGTGCCAGCAGCTCCGACTCCATTTACGAGCAGTACGTC.

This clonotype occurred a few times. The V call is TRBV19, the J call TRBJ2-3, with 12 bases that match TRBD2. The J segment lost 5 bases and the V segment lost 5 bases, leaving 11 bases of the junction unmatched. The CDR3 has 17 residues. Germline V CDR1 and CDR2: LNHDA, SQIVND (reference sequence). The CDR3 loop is CASSPTSGGILGDTQYF. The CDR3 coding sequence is TGTGCCAGTAGTCCGACTAGCGGGGGCATCTTGGGAGATACGCAGTATTTT.

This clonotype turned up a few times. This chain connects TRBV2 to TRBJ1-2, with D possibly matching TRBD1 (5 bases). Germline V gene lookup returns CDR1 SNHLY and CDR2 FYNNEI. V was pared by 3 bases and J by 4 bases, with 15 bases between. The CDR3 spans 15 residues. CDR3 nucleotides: TGTGCCAGCAGTGATCCCTTCCGCGGGGGCTATGGCTACACCTTC. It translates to CASSDPFRGGYGYTF.

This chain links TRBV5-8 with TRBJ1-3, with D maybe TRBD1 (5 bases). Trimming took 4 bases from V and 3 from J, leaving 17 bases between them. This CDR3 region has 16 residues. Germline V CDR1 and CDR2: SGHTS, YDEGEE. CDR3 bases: TGTGCCAGCAGCCAGATAACAGGAGTTCATGGAAACACCATATATTTT. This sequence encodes CASSQITGVHGNTIYF.

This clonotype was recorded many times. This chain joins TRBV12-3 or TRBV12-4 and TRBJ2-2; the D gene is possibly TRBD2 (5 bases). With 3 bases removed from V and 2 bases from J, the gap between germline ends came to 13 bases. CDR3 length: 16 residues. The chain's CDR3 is CASSLSYGVNTGELFF. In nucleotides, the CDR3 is TGTGCCAGCAGTTTGAGTTACGGGGTTAACACCGGGGAGCTGTTTTTT.

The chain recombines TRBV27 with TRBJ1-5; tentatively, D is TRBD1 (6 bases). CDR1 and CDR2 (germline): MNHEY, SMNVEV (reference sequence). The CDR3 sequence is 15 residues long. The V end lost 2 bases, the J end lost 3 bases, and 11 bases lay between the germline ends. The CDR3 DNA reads TGTGCCAGCAGTTTAACGGGGACACACAATCAGCCCCAGCATTTT. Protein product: CASSLTGTHNQPQHF.

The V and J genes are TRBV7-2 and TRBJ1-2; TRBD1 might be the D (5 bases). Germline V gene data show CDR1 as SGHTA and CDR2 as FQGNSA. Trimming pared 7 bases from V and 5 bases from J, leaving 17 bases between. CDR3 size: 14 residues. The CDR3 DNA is TGTACCAGCACGGACACGGGGCGGGAGTATGGCTACACCTTC. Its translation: CTSTDTGREYGYTF.

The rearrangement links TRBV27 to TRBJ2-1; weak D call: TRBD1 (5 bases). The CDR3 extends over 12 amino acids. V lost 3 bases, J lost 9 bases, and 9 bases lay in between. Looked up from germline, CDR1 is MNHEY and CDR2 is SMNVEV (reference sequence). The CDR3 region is CASSFGQGEQFF. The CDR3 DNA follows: TGTGCCAGCAGTTTCGGTCAGGGTGAGCAGTTCTTC.

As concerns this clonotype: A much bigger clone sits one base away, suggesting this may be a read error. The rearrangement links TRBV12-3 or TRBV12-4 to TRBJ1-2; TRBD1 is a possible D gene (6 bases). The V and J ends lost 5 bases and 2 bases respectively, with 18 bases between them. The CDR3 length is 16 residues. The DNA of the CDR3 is TGTGCCAGCAGTACAAACTTACAGGGCGCCAACTATGGCTACACCTTC. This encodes CASSTNLQGANYGYTF.